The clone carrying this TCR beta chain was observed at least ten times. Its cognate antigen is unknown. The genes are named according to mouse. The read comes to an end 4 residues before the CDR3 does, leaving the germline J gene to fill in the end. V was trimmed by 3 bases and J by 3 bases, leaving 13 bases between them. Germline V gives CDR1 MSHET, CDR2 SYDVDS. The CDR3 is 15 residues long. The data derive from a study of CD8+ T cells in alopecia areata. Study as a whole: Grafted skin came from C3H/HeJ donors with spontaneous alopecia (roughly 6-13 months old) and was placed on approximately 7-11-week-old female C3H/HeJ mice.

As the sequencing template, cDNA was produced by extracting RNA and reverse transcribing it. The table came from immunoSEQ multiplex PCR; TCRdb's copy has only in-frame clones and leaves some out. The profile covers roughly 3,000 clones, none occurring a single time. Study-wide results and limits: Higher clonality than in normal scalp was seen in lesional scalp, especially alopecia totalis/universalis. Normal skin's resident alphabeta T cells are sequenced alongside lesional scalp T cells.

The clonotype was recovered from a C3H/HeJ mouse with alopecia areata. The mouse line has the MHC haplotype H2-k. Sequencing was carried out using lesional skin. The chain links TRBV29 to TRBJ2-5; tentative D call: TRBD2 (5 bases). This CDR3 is CASSFTGLGQDTQYF. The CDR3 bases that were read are TGTGCTAGCAGTTTTACCGGGCTGGGTCAAGAC.